These T cell receptor beta chains were read from a single sample in a study of early T cells in non-severe SARS-CoV-2 infection. TCRdb independently ran MiXCR on the 5' RACE reads; one entry per CDR3 protein. There are around 71,000 distinct CDR3 sequences in the sample; 14% occur only once, and approximately 3.8% lies in the top ten. Sequencing used whole blood, obtained at baseline. Every receptor here comes from an adult who was a healthcare worker with PCR-confirmed SARS-CoV-2 infection or an uninfected control (not recorded which). CDR3s include the opening cysteine and the closing phenylalanine or tryptophan. Each record gives: V gene, CDR3 length, clone size, J gene, D gene, CDR3 DNA, CDR3 protein. The D gene is left open where the match is weak. Expanded clones get a size class; other rows say once, few or many, or leave the size out.

TRBV19,16,.,TRBJ1-4,.,TGTGCCAGTAGGGACCCCGGGAGTCCAACTAATGAAAAACTGTTTTTT,CASRDPGSPTNEKLFF
TRBV29-1,13,few,TRBJ1-1,TRBD1,TGCAGCGTGGACAGGGGGCAGAGGACTGAAGCTTTCTTT,CSVDRGQRTEAFF
TRBV19,18,many,TRBJ2-2,TRBD2,TGTGCCAGTAGTATAGATCGCCTAGCGGGCCTGAACACCGGGGAGCTGTTTTTT,CASSIDRLAGLNTGELFF
TRBV4-1,12,.,TRBJ2-3,.,TGCGCCAGCAGCCATAACACAGATACGCAGTATTTT,CASSHNTDTQYF
TRBV30,13,.,TRBJ2-1,TRBD2,TGTGCCAAAGCAGGAGGCGGGGGCAATGAGCAGTTCTTC,CAKAGGGGNEQFF
TRBV29-1,11,.,TRBJ1-2,.,TGCAGCGTCCTTTCTAACTATGGCTACACCTTC,CSVLSNYGYTF
TRBV12-3/TRBV12-4,14,few,TRBJ2-1,TRBD1,TGTGCCAGCAGACAGGGGGCGGGAAACAATGAGCAGTTCTTC,CASRQGAGNNEQFF
TRBV2,14,few,TRBJ1-5,.,TGTGCCAGCAGTGCAGGGGAACGCAATCAGCCCCAGCATTTT,CASSAGERNQPQHF
TRBV28,12,few,TRBJ1-2,.,TGTGCCAGCACCCAGGGGCTGTATGGCTACACCTTC,CASTQGLYGYTF
TRBV12-3/TRBV12-4,12,many,TRBJ2-7,.,TGTGCCAGCAGTTTCTCCAGAATTAAGCAGTACTTC,CASSFSRIKQYF
TRBV20-1,12,few,TRBJ1-2,.,TGCAGTGCTACATCAGGGATCTATGGCTACACCTTC,CSATSGIYGYTF
TRBV18,16,few,TRBJ2-3,TRBD2,TGTGCCAGCTCACCACTCCTTAAAGCGGGGAAAGATACGCAGTATTTT,CASSPLLKAGKDTQYF
TRBV20-1,16,few,TRBJ2-1,.,TGCAGTGCTAACGCCTACTTAGGGGGGTTCTACAATGAGCAGTTCTTC,CSANAYLGGFYNEQFF
TRBV7-8,13,.,TRBJ2-1,TRBD2,TGTGCCAGCAGTCGACTAGCGACGAATGAGCAGTTCTTC,CASSRLATNEQFF
TRBV29-1,13,few,TRBJ2-1,TRBD2,TGCAGCGCTGGACTAGCGGGAGTTAATGAGCAGTTCTTC,CSAGLAGVNEQFF
TRBV9,15,many,TRBJ2-1,TRBD2,TGTGCCAGCAGCGTAGGGGCTAGCGGGAGAGATGAGCAGTTCTTC,CASSVGASGRDEQFF
TRBV7-8,16,few,TRBJ1-3,.,TGTGCCAGCAGCTTAGTCGAGGGCGGCTCTGGAAACACCATATATTTT,CASSLVEGGSGNTIYF
TRBV27,13,many,TRBJ1-4,.,TGTGCCAGCAGTTTCGTGGGTCCAGTCGAACTGTTTTTT,CASSFVGPVELFF
TRBV11-2,14,.,TRBJ2-7,.,TGTGCCAGCAGCCTGGGACTGGGGAGGTACGAGCAGTACTTC,CASSLGLGRYEQYF
TRBV10-1,15,few,TRBJ1-1,TRBD1,TGCGCCAGCAGTGAGTCTACAGGGGGGGACACTGAAGCTTTCTTT,CASSESTGGDTEAFF
TRBV24-1,15,few,TRBJ2-1,TRBD2,TGTGCCACCAGTGCAGCGGGAGGGCCGGGAAATGAGCAGTTCTTC,CATSAAGGPGNEQFF